This TCR beta chain was observed in a study of Graves' ophthalmopathy and Graves' hyperthyroidism. This clonotype has a handful of counts. The germline V gene encodes CDR1 MGHRA and CDR2 YSYEKL. After removal of 0 bases from V and 3 bases from J, the junction contained 8 bases not matched to a gene. This CDR3 is built from 16 residues. Lactation, pregnancy, uncontrolled infections and other autoimmune diseases were all grounds for excluding patients. Amplification of TCR beta CDR3 regions used RNA transcripts. HTBI primers primed a first-round RT-PCR, and a second-round multiplex PCR followed. MiXCR, run by TCRdb on the multiplex PCR reads, gives a single entry per CDR3 protein. The sample gives hundreds of thousands of distinct CDR3 sequences, approximately 22% of which show up once; roughly 6.9% is in the top ten.

Sequenced sample: peripheral blood. The rearrangement links TRBV4-1 to TRBJ2-7, with 7 bases matching TRBD2. This sequence was found in a woman under 30 with stable Graves' hyperthyroidism. Some clones in this sample may be carry-over from other donors' samples. The CDR3 region has the DNA TGCGCCAGCAGCCAAGATGCGACTAGCACCATCTACGAGCAGTACTTC. It encodes CASSQDATSTIYEQYF.